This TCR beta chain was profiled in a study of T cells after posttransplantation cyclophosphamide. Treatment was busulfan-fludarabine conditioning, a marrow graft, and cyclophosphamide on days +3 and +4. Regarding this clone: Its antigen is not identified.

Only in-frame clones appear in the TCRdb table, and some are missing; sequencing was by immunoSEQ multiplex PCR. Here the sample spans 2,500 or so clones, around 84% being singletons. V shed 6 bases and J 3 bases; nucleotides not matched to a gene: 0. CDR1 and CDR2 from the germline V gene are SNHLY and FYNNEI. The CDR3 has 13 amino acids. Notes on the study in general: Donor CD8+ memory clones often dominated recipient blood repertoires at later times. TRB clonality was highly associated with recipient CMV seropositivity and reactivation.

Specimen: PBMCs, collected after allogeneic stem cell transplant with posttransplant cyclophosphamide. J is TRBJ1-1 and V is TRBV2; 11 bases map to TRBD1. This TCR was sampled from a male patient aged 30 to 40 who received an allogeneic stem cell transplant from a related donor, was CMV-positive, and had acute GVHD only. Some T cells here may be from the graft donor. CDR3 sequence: CASRGQGDTEAFF. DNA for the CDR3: TGTGCCAGCAGGGGACAGGGGGACACTGAAGCTTTCTTT. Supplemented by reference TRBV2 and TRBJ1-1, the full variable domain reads EPEVTQTPSHQVTQMGQEVILRCVPISNHLYFYWYRQILGQKVEFLVSFYNNEISEKSEIFDDQFSVERPDGSNFTLKIRSTKLEDSAMYFCASRGQGDTEAFFGQGTRLTVV.